Below, 31 T cell receptor beta chains from the same sample are listed, as sequenced in a study of Graves' ophthalmopathy and Graves' hyperthyroidism. Using RNA transcripts, the TCR beta CDR3 regions were amplified. The library came from an HTBI-primed first-round RT-PCR and a second-round multiplex PCR. MiXCR, applied by TCRdb to the multiplex PCR reads, yields one record per CDR3 protein. The data contain about 1.1 million distinct CDR3 sequences, roughly 35% of them singletons. The source material was peripheral blood or thyroid tissue (not recorded which). Every receptor here comes from an adult man with Graves' hyperthyroidism.

This chain uses TRBV12-3 or TRBV12-4 with TRBJ1-1; D gene unclear. V gave up 6 bases and J gave up 5 bases, with 13 bases separating them. CDR3 length: 13 amino acids. The CDR3 bases are TGTGCCAGCAGCCTAGGGTATGGGACTGAAGCTTTCTTT. Amino acids: CASSLGYGTEAFF.

This clonotype was detected only a few times. The genes are TRBV6-5 and TRBJ1-6; 8 nucleotides agree with TRBD1. Germline trimming cut 6 bases from V and 0 bases from J; bases unmatched to any gene: 7. In germline, CDR1 is MNHEY, CDR2 SVGAGI. The CDR3 has 17 residues. In nucleotides, the CDR3 is TGTGCCAGCAGCCGGACAGGGCCTAGCTCCTATAATTCACCCCTCCACTTT. Protein product: CASSRTGPSSYNSPLHF.

This clonotype occurred once. The V gene is TRBV7-2, the J gene TRBJ1-1, with no clear D. Between the trimmed V and J ends, which lost 5 bases and 11 bases, there was a span of 12 bases. Germline lookup yields CDR1 SGHTA and CDR2 FQGNSA. CDR3 length equals 11 residues. CDR3 sequence: CASSGGRAAFF. Here the CDR3 DNA reads TGTGCCAGCAGCGGCGGGAGGGCCGCTTTCTTT.

This clonotype was seen repeatedly, ten times or more. The chain combines TRBV13 with TRBJ1-3; no reliable D call. Per the germline V gene, CDR1 is PRHDT and CDR2 is FYEKMQ (reference sequence). The CDR3 extends over 13 amino acids. Trimming took off 4 bases at V and 0 bases at J, with 4 bases between the two ends. CDR3 protein: CASSSTSGNTIYF. The CDR3 region has the DNA TGTGCCAGCAGCTCTACCTCTGGAAACACCATATATTTT. Full variable domain (rest looked up from reference TRBV13 and TRBJ1-3): AAGVIQSPRHLIKEKRETATLKCYPIPRHDTVYWYQQGPGQDPQFLISFYEKMQSDKGSIPDRFSAQQFSDYHSELNMSSLELGDSALYFCASSSTSGNTIYFGEGSWLTVV.

This clonotype was found many times. The chain recombines TRBV5-1 with TRBJ1-5; D possibly corresponds to TRBD1 (5 bases). The V and J ends lost 5 bases and 3 bases respectively, with 12 bases between them. This CDR3 comprises 14 residues. Germline V CDR1 and CDR2: SGHRS, YFSETQ. CDR3 sequence reads: CASSRGGDNQPQHF. The CDR3 DNA reads TGCGCCAGCAGTAGGGGCGGCGACAATCAGCCCCAGCATTTT.

V is TRBV25-1 and J is TRBJ1-2; no clear D gene. Trimming pared 4 bases from V and 8 bases from J, leaving 23 bases between. In germline, CDR1 is MGHDK, CDR2 SYGVNS. There are 16 residues in the CDR3. DNA for the CDR3: TGTGCCAGCAGTGCTAGTCATAGCGCGGGATTTAGGGGCTACACCTTC. As protein: CASSASHSAGFRGYTF.

This clonotype was detected ten times or more. The gene calls are TRBV2 and TRBJ2-5; TRBD2 aligns across 7 bases. The CDR3 is made up of 12 amino acids. Losses at the gene ends were 8 bases for V and 5 bases for J; bases not matched to a gene: 5. The germline gives CDR1 SNHLY, CDR2 FYNNEI. The DNA of the CDR3 is TGTGCCAGCCGGGAGGACGGGGAGACCCAGTACTTC. Its translation: CASREDGETQYF.

This clonotype was seen a few times. The chain couples TRBV12-3 or TRBV12-4 to TRBJ1-5, with D possibly TRBD1 on 5 matching bases. The CDR3 covers 15 residues. V lost 7 bases, J lost 4 bases, and 17 bases lay in between. CDR3 protein: CASISSVGPNQPQHF. CDR3 sequence (DNA): TGTGCCAGCATTAGTTCGGTGGGACCAAATCAGCCCCAGCATTTT.

The V gene is TRBV7-3, the J gene TRBJ1-2; 8 bases match TRBD1. The V gene end was trimmed by 5 bases and the J gene end by 7 bases; junction bases not matched to a gene: 6. Germline assignment: CDR1 SGHTA and CDR2 FQGTGA. The CDR3 totals 13 residues. The CDR3 DNA follows: TGTGCCAGCAGCCGCCGACAGGGGATTGGCTACACCTTC. Protein product: CASSRRQGIGYTF. Filled out from reference TRBV7-3 and TRBJ1-2, the complete variable domain reads GAGVSQTPSNKVTEKGKYVELRCDPISGHTALYWYRQSLGQGPEFLIYFQGTGAADDSGLPNDRFFAVRPEGSVSTLKIQRTERGDSAVYLCASSRRQGIGYTFGSGTRLTVV.

This clonotype was observed at least ten times. This chain joins TRBV7-9 and TRBJ2-7, with TRBD2 identical over 8 bases. Germline V CDR1 and CDR2: SEHNR, FQNEAQ (reference sequence). The CDR3 is 15 residues long. The V and J ends lost 1 base and 1 base, in that order; junction bases with no gene match: 3. The CDR3 nucleotides are TGTGCCAGCAGCTTAGTACGCGGGAGGTCCTACGAGCAGTACTTC. Its translation is CASSLVRGRSYEQYF.

The rearrangement joins TRBV10-3 to TRBJ1-4; D is perhaps TRBD1 (6 bases). Germline values: CDR1 ENHRY, CDR2 SYGVKD. The CDR3 has 15 residues. Trimming pared 2 bases from V and 2 bases from J, leaving 9 bases between. The CDR3 sequence: CAISEPTGTNEKLFF. For the CDR3, the DNA is TGTGCCATCAGTGAGCCGACAGGCACTAATGAAAAACTGTTTTTT.

The count of this clonotype is one. An end of the junction does not agree with germline; a read error may underlie this. V usage is TRBV24-1 and J usage is TRBJ2-7; 7 bases line up with TRBD1. Germline V gives CDR1 KGHDR, CDR2 SFDVKD. The CDR3 is 16 amino acids. CDR3 amino acids: CATSDYDRANTGELYF. CDR3 DNA sequence: TGTGCCACCAGTGATTACGACAGGGCGAACACCGGGGAGCTGTACTTC.

This clonotype came up many times. The chain links TRBV2 to TRBJ2-7; 8 positions agree with TRBD2. The germline V gene has CDR1 SNHLY and CDR2 FYNNEI. Unmatched junction bases numbered 7, after V lost 3 bases and J lost 3 bases. The CDR3 has 15 amino acids. DNA for the CDR3: TGTGCCAGCAGTGACCCCCCTAGCGGGTACTACGAGCAGTACTTC. This codes for CASSDPPSGYYEQYF.

This clonotype was found many times. This chain links TRBV15 with TRBJ1-2, with D perhaps matching TRBD1 (6 bases). The V gene's germline CDR1 is LNHNV and CDR2 YYDKDF (reference sequence). Trimming stripped 0 bases from V and 0 bases from J, with 14 bases between. This CDR3 region has 17 residues. Here the CDR3 reads CATSRDQRDNSNYGYTF. The CDR3 DNA reads as TGTGCCACCAGCAGAGACCAAAGGGACAACTCTAACTATGGCTACACCTTC.

This chain's CDR3 is CASRKGQTNTGELFF. Here the CDR3 DNA reads TGTGCCAGCAGAAAGGGACAGACGAACACCGGGGAGCTGTTTTTT. The V call is TRBV9, the J call TRBJ2-2; TRBD1 agrees at 7 bases. The CDR3 extends over 15 amino acids. CDR1 is SGDLS and CDR2 is YYNGEE in the germline V gene. V gave up 5 bases and J gave up 0 bases; unmatched junction bases: 4.

The genes are TRBV19 and TRBJ1-2, with D tentatively TRBD1 (6 bases). Germline loops: CDR1 LNHDA, CDR2 SQIVND (reference sequence). The CDR3 runs 14 residues. With 6 bases removed from V and 5 bases from J, the gap between germline ends came to 16 bases. The CDR3: CASSSRDKEYGYTF. CDR3 nucleotides: TGTGCCAGTAGCAGCCGGGACAAAGAGTATGGCTACACCTTC.

In this sample, this clonotype turned up a few times. The chain couples TRBV19 to TRBJ2-7, with D possibly matching TRBD1 (6 bases). The V gene's germline CDR1 is LNHDA and CDR2 SQIVND (reference sequence). Between the trimmed V and J ends, which lost 9 bases and 2 bases, there was a span of 17 bases. The CDR3 length is 14 residues. CDR3 sequence: CASGGGRGAYEQYF. The CDR3, as DNA: TGTGCCAGCGGAGGTGGCAGGGGAGCCTACGAGCAGTACTTC.

The chain employs TRBV20-1 and TRBJ2-7; TRBD2 aligns across 15 bases. Germline lookup yields CDR1 DFQATT and CDR2 SNEGSKA (reference sequence). V was clipped by 4 bases and J by 3 bases; unmatched bases: 4. CDR3 length: 15 amino acids. CDR3 loop: CSATPGLAGGYEQYF. CDR3 sequence (DNA): TGCAGTGCTACCCCGGGACTAGCGGGAGGCTACGAGCAGTACTTC.

This clonotype was observed a few times. The junction shows a germline mismatch at one end, possibly a read error. V gene TRBV10-2 combines with J gene TRBJ2-7, with 7 nucleotides matching TRBD1. Looked up from germline, CDR1 is WSHSY and CDR2 is SAAADI. This CDR3 spans 15 amino acids. The CDR3, as DNA: TGTGCCAGCAACGACGCAGGGGGAGCGATCTACGAGCAGTACTTC. It codes for CASNDAGGAIYEQYF.

The rearrangement uses TRBV12-3 or TRBV12-4 and TRBJ2-2; no clear D gene. With 5 bases removed from V and 5 bases from J, the gap between germline ends came to 18 bases. This CDR3 has 16 amino acids. The CDR3 sequence: CASSLGSGIRTGELFF. The CDR3 DNA follows: TGTGCCAGCAGTCTCGGGTCAGGTATTAGGACCGGGGAGCTGTTTTTT.

This clonotype turned up a few times. The rearrangement links TRBV6-5 to TRBJ1-3; weak D call: TRBD1 (5 bases). Germline-derived CDR1 and CDR2 are MNHEY and SVGAGI. V lost 0 bases and J lost 0, with 9 bases in between. This CDR3 has 16 residues. CDR3 in amino acids: CASSYSRESSGNTIYF. DNA for the CDR3: TGTGCCAGCAGTTACTCCAGGGAGAGCTCTGGAAACACCATATATTTT.

This chain links TRBV6-5 with TRBJ1-3; weak D call: TRBD1 (6 bases). Germline assignment: CDR1 MNHEY and CDR2 SVGAGI. Trimming removed 6 bases at V and 4 bases at J, with 13 bases between. The CDR3 contains 14 residues. CDR3 nucleotides: TGTGCCAGCAGAAGGGGGGCTGGAGGAAACACCATATATTTT. It specifies CASRRGAGGNTIYF.

Only a few counts were recorded for this clonotype. This rearrangement joins TRBV4-1 to TRBJ1-4; D uncertain. Germline CDR1 reads MGHRA; CDR2 reads YSYEKL. The V gene lost 4 bases and the J gene lost 8 bases, with 14 bases spanning the gap. CDR3 length equals 14 residues. The CDR3 DNA reads as TGCGCCAGCAGCCCTCCAGTAGGGAACGAAAAACTGTTTTTT. This gives the protein CASSPPVGNEKLFF.

This clonotype was detected only a few times. This chain links TRBV5-1 with TRBJ2-5, with 12 bases matching TRBD1. This CDR3 has 15 amino acids. The germline V gene encodes CDR1 SGHRS and CDR2 YFSETQ. Germline trimming cut 4 bases from V and 4 bases from J; bases unmatched to any gene: 5. CDR3 region: CASSTGTGGAETQYF. DNA for the CDR3: TGCGCCAGCAGCACGGGGACAGGGGGCGCAGAGACCCAGTACTTC.

The chain joins TRBV29-1 to TRBJ2-7; the D gene is possibly TRBD1 (7 bases). This CDR3 is built from 18 residues. Germline lookup yields CDR1 SQVTM and CDR2 ANQGSEA. Trimming took 7 bases from V and 3 from J, leaving 31 bases between them. CDR3 nucleotide sequence: TGCAGCGGCGGAGGGACAGCGGAATCGGGGGCACTACGCTACGAGCAGTACTTC. Translated: CSGGGTAESGALRYEQYF.

The chain is built from TRBV19 and TRBJ1-1; D is possibly TRBD1 (5 bases). Germline CDR1 reads LNHDA; CDR2 reads SQIVND (reference sequence). Trimming left V 5 bases short and J 5 bases short, with 33 bases between. The CDR3 has 20 residues. The CDR3 bases are TGTGCCAGTAGTTTCAGACTCGGGACCACGGAGACCCAGGGACGAACTGAAGCTTTCTTT. This encodes CASSFRLGTTETQGRTEAFF.

This clonotype was observed many times. The chain couples TRBV20-1 to TRBJ1-2; D gene uncertain. CDR1 is DFQATT, CDR2 SNEGSKA, per germline (reference sequence). The CDR3 has 11 amino acids. Between the trimmed V and J ends, which lost 0 bases and 13 bases, there was a span of 12 bases. The CDR3 is CSARDIVEFTF. The CDR3 nucleotides read TGCAGTGCTAGAGATATCGTGGAATTCACCTTC.

The chain links TRBV15 to TRBJ1-6, with 9 bases identical to TRBD1. Germline CDR1 LNHNV, CDR2 YYDKDF (reference sequence). There are 16 residues in the CDR3. V lost 5 bases and J lost 7; bases outside the gene matches: 9. This chain's CDR3 is CATSSRPGTGNSPLHF. For the CDR3, the DNA is TGTGCCACCAGCTCAAGACCCGGGACAGGGAATTCACCCCTCCACTTT.

This clonotype was observed at least ten times. The V gene is TRBV19, the J gene TRBJ1-5, with D unresolved. CDR1 is LNHDA and CDR2 is SQIVND in the germline V gene (reference sequence). Trimming stripped 2 bases from V and 2 bases from J, with 4 bases between. This CDR3 contains 13 residues. The CDR3 protein is CASSISGNQPQHF. In DNA, the CDR3 is TGTGCCAGTAGTATAAGCGGCAATCAGCCCCAGCATTTT.

A word on this clonotype: A much more abundant neighbour one base away suggests this may be a read error. The rearrangement links TRBV7-6 to TRBJ2-5; D is perhaps TRBD1 or TRBD2 (5 bases each). Per the germline V gene, CDR1 is SGHVS and CDR2 is FNYEAQ. The CDR3 is 17 amino acids. This CDR3 reads CVSSLDLGTRRRETQYF. In DNA form, the CDR3 reads TGTGTCAGCAGCTTAGACCTCGGGACCCGGAGGCGAGAGACCCAGTACTTC.

As to this clonotype: This may stem from a read error, because a much larger clone lies one nucleotide away. V gene TRBV4-3 combines with J gene TRBJ2-7, with unresolved D. The CDR3 runs to 13 residues. Germline V gene lookup returns CDR1 LGHNA and CDR2 YSLEER. The CDR3 DNA is TGCGCCAGCAGCCAAGAAATACCCTACGGGCAGTACTTC. It is translated as CASSQEIPYGQYF.